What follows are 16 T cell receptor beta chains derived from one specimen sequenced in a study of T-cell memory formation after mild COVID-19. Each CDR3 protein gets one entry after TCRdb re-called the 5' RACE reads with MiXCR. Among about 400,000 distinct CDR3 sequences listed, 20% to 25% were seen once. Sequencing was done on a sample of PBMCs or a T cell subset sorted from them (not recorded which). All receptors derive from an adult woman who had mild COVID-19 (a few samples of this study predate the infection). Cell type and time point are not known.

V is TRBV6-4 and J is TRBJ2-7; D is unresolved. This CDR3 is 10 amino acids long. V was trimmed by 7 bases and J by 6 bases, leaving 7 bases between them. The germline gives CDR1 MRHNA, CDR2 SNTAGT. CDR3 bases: TGTGCCAGCAAGTGCCCCGAGCAGTACTTC. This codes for CASKCPEQYF.

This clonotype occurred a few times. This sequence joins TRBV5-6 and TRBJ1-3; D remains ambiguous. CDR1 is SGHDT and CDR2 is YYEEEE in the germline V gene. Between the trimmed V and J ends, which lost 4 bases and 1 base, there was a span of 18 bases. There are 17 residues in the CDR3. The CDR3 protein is CASSPPYRLGSGNTIYF. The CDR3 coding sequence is TGTGCCAGCAGCCCTCCTTACAGATTAGGATCTGGAAACACCATATATTTT. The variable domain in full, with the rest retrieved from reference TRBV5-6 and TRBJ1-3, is DAGVTQSPTHLIKTRGQQVTLRCSPKSGHDTVSWYQQALGQGPQFIFQYYEEEERQRGNFPDRFSGHQFPNYSSELNVNALLLGDSALYLCASSPPYRLGSGNTIYFGEGSWLTVV.

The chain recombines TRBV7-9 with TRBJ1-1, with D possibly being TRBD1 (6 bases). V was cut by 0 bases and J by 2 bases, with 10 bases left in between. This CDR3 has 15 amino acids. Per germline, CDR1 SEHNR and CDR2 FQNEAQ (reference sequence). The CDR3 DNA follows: TGTGCCAGCAGCTTAGCGGGACATCGTAACACTGAAGCTTTCTTT. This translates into CASSLAGHRNTEAFF.

CDR3 loop: CASSFSGEGPSYNEQFF. The CDR3 bases are TGTGCCAGCAGCTTTTCGGGGGAGGGCCCATCCTACAATGAGCAGTTCTTC. V usage is TRBV7-9 and J usage is TRBJ2-1; 7 nucleotides match TRBD2. V dropped 3 bases and J dropped 1; count of bases not matched to a gene: 9. This CDR3 contains 17 residues. Germline CDR1 and CDR2: SEHNR and FQNEAQ (reference sequence). Variable domain in full (rest from reference TRBV7-9 and TRBJ2-1): DTGVSQNPRHKITKRGQNVTFRCDPISEHNRLYWYRQTLGQGPEFLTYFQNEAQLEKSRLLSDRFSAERPKGSFSTLEIQRTEQGDSAMYLCASSFSGEGPSYNEQFFGPGTRLTVL.

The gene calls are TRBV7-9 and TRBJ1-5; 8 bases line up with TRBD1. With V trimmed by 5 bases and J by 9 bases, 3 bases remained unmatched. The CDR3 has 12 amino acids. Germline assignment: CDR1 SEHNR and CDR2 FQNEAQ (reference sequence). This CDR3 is CASSPGTGPQHF. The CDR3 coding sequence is TGTGCCAGCAGCCCCGGGACAGGGCCCCAGCATTTT.

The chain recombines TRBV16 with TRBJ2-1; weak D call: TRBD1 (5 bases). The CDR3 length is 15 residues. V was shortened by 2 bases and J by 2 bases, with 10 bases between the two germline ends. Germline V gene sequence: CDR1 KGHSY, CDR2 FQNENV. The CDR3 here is CASSQGAGPYNEQFF. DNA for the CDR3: TGTGCCAGCAGCCAAGGGGCAGGACCCTACAATGAGCAGTTCTTC.

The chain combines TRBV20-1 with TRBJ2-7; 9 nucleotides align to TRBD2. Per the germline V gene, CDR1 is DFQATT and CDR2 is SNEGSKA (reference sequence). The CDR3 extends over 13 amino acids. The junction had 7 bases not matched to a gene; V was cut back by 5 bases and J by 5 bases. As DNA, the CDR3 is TGCAGTGCTCGGCGGGAGGGCCGGGACGAGCAGTACTTC. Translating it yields CSARREGRDEQYF.

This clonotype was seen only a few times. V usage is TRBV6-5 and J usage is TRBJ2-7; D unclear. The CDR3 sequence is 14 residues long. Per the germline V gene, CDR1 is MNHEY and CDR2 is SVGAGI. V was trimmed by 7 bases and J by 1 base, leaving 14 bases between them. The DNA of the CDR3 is TGTGCCAGCACCTCGGCCTCCCGTTCCTACGAGCAGTACTTC. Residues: CASTSASRSYEQYF.

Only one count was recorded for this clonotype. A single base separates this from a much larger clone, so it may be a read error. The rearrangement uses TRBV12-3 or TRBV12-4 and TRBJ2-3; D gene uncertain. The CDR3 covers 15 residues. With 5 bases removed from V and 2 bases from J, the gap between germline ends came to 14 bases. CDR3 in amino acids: CASSMTLESTDTQYF. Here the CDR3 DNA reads TGTGCCAGCAGTATGACGCTTGAGTCCACAGATACGCAGTATTTT.

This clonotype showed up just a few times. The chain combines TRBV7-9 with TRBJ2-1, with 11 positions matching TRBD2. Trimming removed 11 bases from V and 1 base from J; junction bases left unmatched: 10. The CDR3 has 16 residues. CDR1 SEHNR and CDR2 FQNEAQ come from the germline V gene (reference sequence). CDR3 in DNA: TGTGCCTTTAGCGGGAGGGCGGGTCGGTCCTACAATGAGCAGTTCTTC. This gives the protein CAFSGRAGRSYNEQFF.

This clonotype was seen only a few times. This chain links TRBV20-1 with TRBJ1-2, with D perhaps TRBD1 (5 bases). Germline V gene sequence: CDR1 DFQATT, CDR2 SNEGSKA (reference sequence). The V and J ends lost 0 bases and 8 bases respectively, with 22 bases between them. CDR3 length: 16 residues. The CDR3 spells CSARDRPSRGTSGYTF. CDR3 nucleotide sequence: TGCAGTGCTAGAGATCGCCCCTCCCGGGGGACTTCCGGCTACACCTTC.

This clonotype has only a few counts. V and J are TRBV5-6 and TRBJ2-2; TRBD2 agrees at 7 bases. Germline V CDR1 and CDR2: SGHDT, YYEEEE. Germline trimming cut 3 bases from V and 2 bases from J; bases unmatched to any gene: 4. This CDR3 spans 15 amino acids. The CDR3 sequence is CASSSGLVNTGELFF. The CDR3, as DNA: TGTGCCAGCAGCTCCGGACTAGTTAACACCGGGGAGCTGTTTTTT.

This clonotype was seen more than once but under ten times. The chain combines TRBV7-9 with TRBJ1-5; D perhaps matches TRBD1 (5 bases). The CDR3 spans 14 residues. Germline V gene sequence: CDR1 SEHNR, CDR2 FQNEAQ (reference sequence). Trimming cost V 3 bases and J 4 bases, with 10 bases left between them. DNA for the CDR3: TGTGCCAGCAGCTTTGCGACAGCGAATCAGCCCCAGCATTTT. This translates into CASSFATANQPQHF.

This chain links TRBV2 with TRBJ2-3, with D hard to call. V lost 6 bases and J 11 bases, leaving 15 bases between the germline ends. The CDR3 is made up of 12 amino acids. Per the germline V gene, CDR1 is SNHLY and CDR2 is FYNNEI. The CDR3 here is CASRPLNSRQYF. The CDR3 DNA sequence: TGTGCCAGCAGACCCCTTAACAGCAGGCAGTATTTT.

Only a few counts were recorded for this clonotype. The CDR3 nucleotides read TGTGCCAGCAGCCCCCACAGGGTGGCCGGTAGCAATCAGCCCCAGCATTTT. Protein: CASSPHRVAGSNQPQHF. The chain joins TRBV7-2 to TRBJ1-5; D is perhaps TRBD1 (6 bases). Germline V gives CDR1 SGHTA, CDR2 FQGNSA. Between the trimmed V and J ends, which lost 5 bases and 0 bases, there was a span of 17 bases. This CDR3 has 17 amino acids.

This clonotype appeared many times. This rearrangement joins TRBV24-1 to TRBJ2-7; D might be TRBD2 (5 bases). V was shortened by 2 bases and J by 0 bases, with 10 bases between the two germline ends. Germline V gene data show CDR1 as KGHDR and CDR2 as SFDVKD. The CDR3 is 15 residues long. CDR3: CATSDSGLSSYEQYF. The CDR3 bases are TGTGCCACCAGTGATTCCGGACTGTCCTCCTACGAGCAGTACTTC.